Below are 27 T cell receptor beta chains sequenced from a single sample in a study of CD8+CD57+ T cells in acquired aplastic anemia. The template for TCR beta VDJ and CDR3 sequence profiling was genomic DNA. TCRdb reanalysed the reads using MiXCR and keeps one entry per CDR3 protein. The sample carries some 200,000 distinct CDR3 sequences, roughly 50% recorded once. Patients selected for sequencing had displayed CD8+CD57+ cell expansion by flow cytometry. The specimen was sorted CD4+, CD8+, or CD8+CD57+ T cells (not recorded which) from PBMCs. These TCRs come from a human donor with aplastic anemia.

With regard to this clonotype: One base away lies a much larger clone, so this may be a sequencing read error. The chain combines TRBV6-6 with TRBJ1-5, with D maybe TRBD1 (5 bases). Trimming shortened V by 2 bases and J by 6 bases, and 11 bases separated the two germline ends. This CDR3 has 14 amino acids. Germline V gene lookup returns CDR1 MNHNY and CDR2 SVGAGI (reference sequence). The DNA of the CDR3 is TGTGCCAGCAGTTACCCGTCAGGGACTCAGCCCCAGCATTTT. As protein: CASSYPSGTQPQHF.

The table lists this clonotype with a count of one. This chain connects TRBV6-5 to TRBJ2-3; tentative D call: TRBD2 (5 bases). V lost 5 bases and J 0 bases, leaving 12 bases between the germline ends. The CDR3 covers 15 residues. Germline-derived CDR1 and CDR2 are MNHEY and SVGAGI. CDR3 in amino acids: CASSEAVGSTDTQYF. DNA for the CDR3: TGTGCCAGCAGTGAAGCGGTGGGGAGCACAGATACGCAGTATTTT.

This chain links TRBV20-1 with TRBJ2-7; 9 bases are a match to TRBD1. The CDR3 length is 13 residues. The trim removed 3 bases at V and 5 bases at J, leaving 5 bases unmatched. Germline CDR1 and CDR2: DFQATT and SNEGSKA (reference sequence). This CDR3 reads CSASPRTGDEQYF. CDR3 nucleotide sequence: TGCAGTGCTAGCCCACGGACAGGGGACGAGCAGTACTTC.

This chain joins TRBV19 and TRBJ1-2, with 9 bases lining up with TRBD1. The J segment lost 3 bases and the V segment lost 2 bases, leaving 16 bases of the junction unmatched. The CDR3 runs to 19 residues. Germline values: CDR1 LNHDA, CDR2 SQIVND (reference sequence). The DNA for the CDR3 is TGTGCCAGTAGTATACGCCTAGGACAGGGGAACCGCGATCACTATGGCTACACCTTC. Amino acid sequence: CASSIRLGQGNRDHYGYTF.

This clonotype has ten or more counts. Its ends do not fully match the called genes, so a read error is possible. The chain uses TRBV7-7 and TRBJ1-4, with TRBD1 as a possible D gene (5 bases). Per the germline V gene, CDR1 is SSHAT and CDR2 is FNYEAQ (reference sequence). The CDR3 runs to 15 residues. CDR3 protein: CASSLGDAHRGKLFF. The CDR3 bases are TGTGCTAGCAGCTTAGGAGACGCCCACCGGGGGAAACTGTTTTTT.

As regards this clonotype: Mismatch with germline at one junction end may stem from a read error. The genes are TRBV7-9 and TRBJ1-4, with D possibly matching TRBD1 (6 bases). The CDR3 is 17 residues long. Germline V gene data show CDR1 as SEHNR and CDR2 as FQNEAQ (reference sequence). The CDR3: CASSFSGSGATNEKLLF. CDR3 coding DNA: TGTGCCAGCAGCTTCTCCGGTTCAGGGGCAACTAATGAAAAACTGCTTTTT.

The chain links TRBV20-1 to TRBJ2-7; 8 bases agree with TRBD2. The CDR3 runs 15 residues. V dropped 0 bases and J dropped 4; count of bases not matched to a gene: 8. The germline CDR1 and CDR2 sequences are DFQATT and SNEGSKA (reference sequence). CDR3 sequence: CSARDYGGAFYEQYF. The CDR3 coding sequence is TGCAGTGCTAGAGATTACGGGGGGGCGTTTTACGAGCAGTACTTC.

The chain carries TRBV19 and TRBJ1-5; 9 positions match TRBD1. V lost 7 bases and J lost 6; bases outside the gene matches: 10. The V gene's germline CDR1 is LNHDA and CDR2 SQIVND (reference sequence). The CDR3 sequence is 15 residues long. The CDR3 reads CASTRDRVLGQPQHF. The CDR3 DNA sequence: TGTGCCAGTACCAGGGACAGGGTCTTGGGTCAGCCCCAGCATTTT.

The chain recombines TRBV19 with TRBJ1-5, with 9 bases matching TRBD1. The CDR3 runs to 14 residues. Trimming took 7 bases from V and 6 from J; bases not matched to a gene: 7. Germline values: CDR1 LNHDA, CDR2 SQIVND (reference sequence). CDR3 protein: CASTPQGARQPQHF. The CDR3 DNA sequence: TGTGCCAGTACCCCACAGGGGGCGCGTCAGCCCCAGCATTTT.

This chain's CDR3 is CASSAQSGQGEAFF. Written as DNA, the CDR3 is TGTGCCAGCAGCGCGCAGTCCGGACAGGGGGAAGCTTTCTTT. V gene TRBV7-8 combines with J gene TRBJ1-1; the match to TRBD1 covers 9 bases. The V gene's germline CDR1 is SGHVS and CDR2 FQNEAQ. The CDR3 totals 14 residues. V was pared by 5 bases and J by 8 bases, with 9 bases of the junction left unmatched.

In this sample, this clonotype turned up many times. The chain couples TRBV3-1 to TRBJ2-7; the D call may be TRBD1 or TRBD2 (5 bases each). This CDR3 spans 13 amino acids. V lost 1 base, J lost 6 bases, and 10 bases lay in between. Germline V gene lookup returns CDR1 LGHDT and CDR2 YNNKEL (reference sequence). The CDR3 protein is CASSQGRAGEQYF. CDR3 in DNA: TGTGCCAGCAGCCAAGGCAGGGCGGGCGAGCAGTACTTC.

This clonotype was recorded at least ten times. J is TRBJ2-1 and V is TRBV20-1; 10 nucleotides agree with TRBD2. The CDR3 has 17 amino acids. Germline CDR1 reads DFQATT; CDR2 reads SNEGSKA (reference sequence). V lost 4 bases and J lost 2; bases outside the gene matches: 11. CDR3 coding DNA: TGCAGTGCTACCGAGCGGGGGGGTGTTTCCCCCTACAATGAGCAGTTCTTC. Residues: CSATERGGVSPYNEQFF.

V usage is TRBV6-1 and J usage is TRBJ2-7; D possibly corresponds to TRBD2 (6 bases). The V and J ends lost 8 bases and 6 bases respectively, with 17 bases between them. The germline V gene has CDR1 MNHNS and CDR2 SASEGT. CDR3 size: 13 residues. The CDR3 region has the DNA TGTGCCAGCCGCGGAGGGGAGGTAGGCGAGCAGTACTTC. Translation gives CASRGGEVGEQYF.

This clonotype showed up many times. The chain carries TRBV20-1 and TRBJ1-1, with 11 bases identical to TRBD1. The V segment lost 5 bases and the J segment 0 bases; nucleotides outside the gene matches: 5. The germline CDR1 and CDR2 sequences are DFQATT and SNEGSKA (reference sequence). The CDR3 spans 15 residues. The CDR3 loop is CSAPRTGGMNTEAFF. The DNA for the CDR3 is TGCAGTGCTCCGCGGACAGGGGGCATGAACACTGAAGCTTTCTTT.

Worth noting for this clonotype: A much larger clone lies a single base off, so this may be a read error. The chain combines TRBV30 with TRBJ1-6; D remains ambiguous. The germline gives CDR1 GTSNPN, CDR2 SVGIG (reference sequence). The CDR3 extends over 14 amino acids. The CDR3 protein is CAWGRTAGNSPPHF. In DNA, the CDR3 is TGTGCCTGGGGGAGGACCGCTGGAAATTCACCCCCCCACTTT.

This clonotype was detected a few times. This may stem from a read error, because a much larger clone lies one nucleotide away. V and J are TRBV20-1 and TRBJ2-7; 11 nucleotides line up with TRBD1. Germline CDR1 is DFQATT and CDR2 is SNEGSKA (reference sequence). This CDR3 spans 17 amino acids. The CDR3 DNA reads as TGCAATGCTAGAGGGGTCGGGACAGGGGGTCCCTCCTACGAGCAGTACTTC. Amino acids: CNARGVGTGGPSYEQYF.

This clonotype has just a few counts. The chain joins TRBV20-1 to TRBJ2-7; D could derive from TRBD1 or TRBD2 (5 bases each). Germline V gene data show CDR1 as DFQATT and CDR2 as SNEGSKA (reference sequence). V was cut by 0 bases and J by 3 bases, with 9 bases left in between. The CDR3 has 13 amino acids. The CDR3 spells CSARDEGFYEQYF. In DNA form, the CDR3 reads TGCAGTGCTAGAGATGAGGGGTTCTACGAGCAGTACTTC.

This chain uses TRBV11-2 with TRBJ1-6, with a possible D match to TRBD1 (5 bases). V was shortened by 5 bases and J by 9 bases, with 14 bases between the two germline ends. Germline V gives CDR1 SGHAT, CDR2 FQNNGV. CDR3 length equals 14 residues. CDR3 in DNA: TGTGCCAGCAGCCCCCAGGGAGGGCTTTCACCCCTCCACTTT. Amino acid sequence: CASSPQGGLSPLHF. Full variable domain (remainder filled in from reference TRBV11-2 and TRBJ1-6): EAGVAQSPRYKIIEKRQSVAFWCNPISGHATLYWYQQILGQGPKLLIQFQNNGVVDDSQLPKDRFSAERLKGVDSTLKIQPAKLEDSAVYLCASSPQGGLSPLHFGNGTRLTVT.

There are many counts of this clonotype. The chain employs TRBV19 and TRBJ2-2; perhaps D is TRBD1 or TRBD2 (5 bases each). The V and J ends lost 3 bases and 3 bases respectively, with 5 bases between them. CDR1 and CDR2 (germline): LNHDA, SQIVND (reference sequence). The CDR3 runs to 13 residues. The CDR3 nucleotides read TGTGCCAGTAGTATGGGGGACACCGGGGAGCTGTTTTTT. It codes for CASSMGDTGELFF.

The chain recombines TRBV15 with TRBJ2-3, with 7 bases aligning to TRBD2. The CDR3 runs 15 residues. Germline CDR1 and CDR2: LNHNV and YYDKDF (reference sequence). With 0 bases clipped from V and 4 bases from J, the junction kept 4 bases outside the gene matches. CDR3 bases: TGTGCCACCAGCAGAGAAGGCGGGGGAGCAGATACGCAGTATTTT. Protein: CATSREGGGADTQYF. Full variable domain (rest looked up from reference TRBV15 and TRBJ2-3): DAMVIQNPRYQVTQFGKPVTLSCSQTLNHNVMYWYQQKSSQAPKLLFHYYDKDFNNEADTPDNFQSRRPNTSFCFLDIRSPGLGDTAMYLCATSREGGGADTQYFGPGTRLTVL.

Only a few counts were recorded for this clonotype. A much larger clone lies one base from this, so it may be a read error. The chain is built from TRBV19 and TRBJ1-3; the D gene is possibly TRBD1 (6 bases). Trimming took 5 bases from V and 4 from J, leaving 15 bases between them. This CDR3 is built from 15 residues. Germline-derived CDR1 and CDR2 are LNHDA and SQIVND (reference sequence). CDR3 coding DNA: TGTGCCAGTAGTCCTTGGGGGGCTTCAGGAAACACCATATATTTT. It specifies CASSPWGASGNTIYF.

This clonotype appeared many times. This rearrangement joins TRBV5-8 to TRBJ2-1; 9 bases agree with TRBD2. The CDR3 consists of 16 residues. J was trimmed by 7 bases and V by 4 bases; bases with no gene match: 12. Germline V gene data show CDR1 as SGHTS and CDR2 as YDEGEE. DNA of the CDR3: TGTGCCAGCAGCCCTCAGGAAGGTAGCGGGGGAAATGAGCAGTTCTTC. Its translation is CASSPQEGSGGNEQFF.

The gene calls are TRBV18 and TRBJ2-1; the D is unclear. Germline-derived CDR1 and CDR2 are KGHSH and LQKENI. This CDR3 contains 12 residues. Trimming took off 1 base at V and 6 bases at J, with 4 bases between the two ends. The CDR3 region is CASSPRVNEQFF. The CDR3 region has the DNA TGTGCCAGCTCACCACGGGTCAATGAGCAGTTCTTC.

This clonotype came up many times. The rearrangement links TRBV19 to TRBJ1-3, with D possibly matching TRBD1 (5 bases). The ends were cut back, 4 bases at V and 3 bases at J, with 13 bases in the middle. The length of the CDR3 is 15 residues. Germline lookup yields CDR1 LNHDA and CDR2 SQIVND (reference sequence). The DNA of the CDR3 is TGTGCCAGTAGTACCCCCCGGGGGGTTGGAAACACCATATATTTT. Amino acids: CASSTPRGVGNTIYF. Complete variable domain (other parts from reference TRBV19 and TRBJ1-3): DGGITQSPKYLFRKEGQNVTLSCEQNLNHDAMYWYRQDPGQGLRLIYYSQIVNDFQKGDIAEGYSVSREKKESFPLTVTSAQKNPTAFYLCASSTPRGVGNTIYFGEGSWLTVV.

The J gene is TRBJ2-7, the V gene TRBV6-1, with 9 bases matching TRBD2. Germline V gene data show CDR1 as MNHNS and CDR2 as SASEGT. The CDR3 contains 13 residues. Losses at the gene ends were 6 bases for V and 4 bases for J; bases not matched to a gene: 4. The CDR3 reads CASRMTSGYEQYF. The CDR3 nucleotides are TGTGCCAGCAGGATGACTAGCGGTTACGAGCAGTACTTC.

To note about this clonotype: A junction end diverges from the germline sequence, so it may reflect a read error. The chain has TRBV25-1 and TRBJ2-7; 8 positions match TRBD1. CDR1 MGHDK and CDR2 SYGVNS come from the germline V gene. This CDR3 has 16 amino acids. The CDR3 reads CATSDQADRGPYEQYF. As DNA, the CDR3 is TGTGCCACCAGTGACCAGGCCGACAGGGGACCCTACGAGCAGTACTTC.

This clonotype was detected ten times or more. The chain uses TRBV3-1 and TRBJ1-5, with no clear D. Per germline, CDR1 LGHDT and CDR2 YNNKEL (reference sequence). Trimming stripped 5 bases from V and 4 bases from J, with 9 bases between. The CDR3 is made up of 13 amino acids. CDR3 DNA: TGTGCCAGCAGCTGGGGAGGGAATCAGCCCCAGCATTTT. This translates into CASSWGGNQPQHF.